The entry below describes one T cell receptor beta chain. Its antigen is not known. TCRdb analysed the reads with MiXCR anew, one entry per CDR3 protein. This sample has about 310,000 distinct CDR3 sequences; roughly 25% occur once, and the top ten carry about an eighth. The CDR3 runs to 12 residues. Germline CDR1 and CDR2: MNHEY and SVGEGT. V gave up 6 bases and J gave up 4 bases, with 9 bases separating them. The data belong to a study of T cell repertoires in cytomegalovirus infection. The sequence was collected from a human donor in good health (CMV status not recorded). Some clones in this sample may be carry-over from other donors' samples. The specimen was cultured PBMCs, collected from culture after CMV antigen stimulation. The chain is built from TRBV6-2 or TRBV6-3 and TRBJ1-1; unclear D gene. The CDR3 region is CASSSWATEAFF. For the CDR3, the DNA is TGTGCCAGCAGCTCTTGGGCCACTGAAGCTTTCTTT.